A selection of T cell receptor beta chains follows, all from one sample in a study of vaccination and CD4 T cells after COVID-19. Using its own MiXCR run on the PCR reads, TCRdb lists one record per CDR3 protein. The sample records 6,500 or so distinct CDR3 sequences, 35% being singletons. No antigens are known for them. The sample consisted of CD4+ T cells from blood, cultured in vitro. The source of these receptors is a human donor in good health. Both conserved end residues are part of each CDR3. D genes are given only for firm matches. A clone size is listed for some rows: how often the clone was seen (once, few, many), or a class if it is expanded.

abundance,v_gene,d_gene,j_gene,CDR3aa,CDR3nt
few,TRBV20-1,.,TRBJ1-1,CSARDAQGLNTEAFF,TGCAGTGCTAGAGATGCGCAGGGGCTGAACACTGAAGCTTTCTTT
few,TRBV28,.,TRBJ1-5,CASSLFFSSNQPQHF,TGTGCCAGCAGTTTATTCTTCTCTAGCAATCAGCCCCAGCATTTT
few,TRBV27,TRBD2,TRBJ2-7,CASSPFSGLDGQYF,TGTGCCAGCAGTCCTTTCAGCGGACTAGATGGGCAGTACTTC
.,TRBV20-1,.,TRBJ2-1,CSASTGNEQFF,TGCAGTGCTAGTACAGGAAATGAGCAGTTCTTC
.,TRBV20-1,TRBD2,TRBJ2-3,CSSKSGGSATDTQYF,TGCAGCTCAAAGTCTGGCGGGAGTGCCACAGATACGCAGTATTTT
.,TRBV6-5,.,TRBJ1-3,CASSYPRGSGNTIYF,TGTGCCAGCAGTTATCCGAGGGGGTCTGGAAACACCATATATTTT
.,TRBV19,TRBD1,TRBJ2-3,CASSIGQGDTDTQYF,TGTGCCAGTAGTATAGGACAGGGAGACACAGATACGCAGTATTTT
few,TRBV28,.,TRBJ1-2,CASRFSGLGGYTF,TGTGCCAGCAGATTCTCAGGGCTTGGTGGCTACACCTTC
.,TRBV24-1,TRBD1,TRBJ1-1,CATSEDGTGGWAEAFF,TGTGCCACCAGTGAGGATGGGACAGGGGGCTGGGCTGAAGCTTTCTTT
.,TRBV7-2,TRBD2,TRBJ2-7,CASSQTSSTGLEQYF,TGTGCCAGCAGCCAGACTAGCTCTACGGGCCTCGAGCAGTACTTC
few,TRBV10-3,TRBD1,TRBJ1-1,CAISASGGVNTEAFF,TGTGCCATCAGTGCATCAGGGGGAGTGAACACTGAAGCTTTCTTT
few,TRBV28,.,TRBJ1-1,CASSPQGSTEAFF,TGTGCCAGCAGTCCGCAGGGGTCCACTGAAGCTTTCTTT
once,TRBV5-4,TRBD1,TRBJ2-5,CASSLGTGGGETQYF,TGTGCCAGCAGCCTGGGGACAGGGGGCGGCGAGACCCAGTACTTC
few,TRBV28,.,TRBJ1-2,CASSFPNGGNYGYTF,TGTGCCAGCAGTTTCCCGAACGGGGGGAACTATGGCTACACCTTC
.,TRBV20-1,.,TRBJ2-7,CSARGDRVQTFEQYF,TGCAGTGCTAGGGGGGACCGGGTCCAAACTTTCGAGCAGTACTTC
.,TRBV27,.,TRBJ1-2,CASSRDGSYGYTF,TGTGCCAGCAGCCGGGACGGGAGCTATGGCTACACCTTC
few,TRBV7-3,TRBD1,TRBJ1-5,CASSLGSGQGVFLSNQPQHF,TGTGCCAGCAGCTTAGGTTCGGGACAGGGGGTTTTCCTTAGCAATCAGCCCCAGCATTTT
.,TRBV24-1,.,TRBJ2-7,CATSGPDPPVRKAGAPF,TGTGCCACCAGTGGACCGGATCCCCCCGTTCGGAAAGCGGGCGCCCCTTTC
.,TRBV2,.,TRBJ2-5,CASSVMETQYF,TGTGCCAGCAGTGTCATGGAGACCCAGTACTTC
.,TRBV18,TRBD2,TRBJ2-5,CASSPPRTSNAETQYF,TGTGCCAGCTCACCACCTCGGACTAGCAACGCGGAGACCCAGTACTTC
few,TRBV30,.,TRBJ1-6,CAWSVQIGPPLHF,TGTGCCTGGAGTGTACAAATTGGTCCACCCCTCCACTTT
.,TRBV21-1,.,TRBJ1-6,CASSKESVGSNSPLHF,TGTGCCAGCAGCAAAGAGTCGGTGGGGAGCAATTCACCCCTCCACTTT